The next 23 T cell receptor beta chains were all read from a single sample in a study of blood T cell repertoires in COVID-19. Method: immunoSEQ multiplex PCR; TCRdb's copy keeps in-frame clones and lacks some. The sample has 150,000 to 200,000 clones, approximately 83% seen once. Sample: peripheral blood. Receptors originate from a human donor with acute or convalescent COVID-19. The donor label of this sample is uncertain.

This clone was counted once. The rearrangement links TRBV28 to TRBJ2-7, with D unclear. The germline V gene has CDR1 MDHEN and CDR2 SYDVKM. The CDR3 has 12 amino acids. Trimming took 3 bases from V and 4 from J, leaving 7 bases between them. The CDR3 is CASSFRGYEQYF. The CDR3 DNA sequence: TGTGCCAGCAGTTTCCGCGGTTACGAGCAGTACTTC.

CDR3 in amino acids: CASSLGLAETQYF. CDR3 nucleotide sequence: TGTGCCAGCAGCTTGGGACTAGCGGAGACCCAGTACTTC. This rearrangement joins TRBV5-5 to TRBJ2-5, with TRBD2 identical over 8 bases. V shed 0 bases, J shed 5 bases, and the junction held 0 bases outside the gene matches. The germline gives CDR1 SGHKS, CDR2 YYEKEE (reference sequence). This CDR3 has 13 residues.

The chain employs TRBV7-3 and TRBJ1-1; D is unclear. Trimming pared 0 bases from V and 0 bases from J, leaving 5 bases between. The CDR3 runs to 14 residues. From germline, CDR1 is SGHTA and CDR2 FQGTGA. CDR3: CASSLTSLNTEAFF. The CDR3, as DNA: TGTGCCAGCAGCTTAACGAGCCTGAACACTGAAGCTTTCTTT.

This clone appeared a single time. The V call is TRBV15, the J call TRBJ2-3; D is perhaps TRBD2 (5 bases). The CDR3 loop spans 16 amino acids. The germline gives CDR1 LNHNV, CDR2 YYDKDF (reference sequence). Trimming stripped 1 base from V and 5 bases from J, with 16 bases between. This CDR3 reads CATSRGLTVAGDTQYF. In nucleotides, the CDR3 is TGTGCCACCAGCAGAGGTTTGACGGTTGCGGGAGATACGCAGTATTTT.

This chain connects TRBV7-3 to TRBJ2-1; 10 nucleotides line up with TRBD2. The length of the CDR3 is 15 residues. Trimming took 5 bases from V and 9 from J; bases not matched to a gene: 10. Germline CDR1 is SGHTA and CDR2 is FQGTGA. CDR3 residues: CASSPLAGAASEQFF. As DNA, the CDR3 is TGTGCCAGCAGCCCCCTAGCGGGAGCTGCCTCTGAGCAGTTCTTC.

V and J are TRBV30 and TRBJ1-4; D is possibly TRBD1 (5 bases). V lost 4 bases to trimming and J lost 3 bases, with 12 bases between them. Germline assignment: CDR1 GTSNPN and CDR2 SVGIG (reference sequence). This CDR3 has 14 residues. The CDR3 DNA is TGTGCCTGGATGGGGCGGCAGTCTAATGAAAAACTGTTTTTT. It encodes CAWMGRQSNEKLFF. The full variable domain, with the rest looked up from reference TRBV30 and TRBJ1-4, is SQTIHQWPATLVQPVGSPLSLECTVEGTSNPNLYWYRQAAGRGLQLLFYSVGIGQISSEVPQNLSASRPQDRQFILSSKKLLLSDSGFYLCAWMGRQSNEKLFFGSGTQLSVL.

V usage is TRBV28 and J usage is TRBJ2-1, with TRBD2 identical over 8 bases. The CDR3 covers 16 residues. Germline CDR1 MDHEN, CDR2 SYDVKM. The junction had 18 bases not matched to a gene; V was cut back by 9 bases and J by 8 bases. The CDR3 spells CASGIGSGTRGDEQFF. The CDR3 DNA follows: TGTGCCAGTGGTATTGGGTCCGGGACGCGGGGGGATGAGCAGTTCTTC.

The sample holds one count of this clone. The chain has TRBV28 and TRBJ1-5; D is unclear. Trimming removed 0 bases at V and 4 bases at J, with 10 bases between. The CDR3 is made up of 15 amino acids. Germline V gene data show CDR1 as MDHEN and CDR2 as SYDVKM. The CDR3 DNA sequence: TGTGCCAGCAGTTTATGGGGAGAAAGGAATCAGCCCCAGCATTTT. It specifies CASSLWGERNQPQHF.

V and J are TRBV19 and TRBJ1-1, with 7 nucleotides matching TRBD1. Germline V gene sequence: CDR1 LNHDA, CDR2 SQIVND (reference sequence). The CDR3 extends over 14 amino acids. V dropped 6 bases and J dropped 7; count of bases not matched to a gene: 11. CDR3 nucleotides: TGTGCCAGTAGCAGGACAGGACCAGGGGGTGAAGCTTTCTTT. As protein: CASSRTGPGGEAFF. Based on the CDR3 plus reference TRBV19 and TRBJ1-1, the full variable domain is DGGITQSPKYLFRKEGQNVTLSCEQNLNHDAMYWYRQDPGQGLRLIYYSQIVNDFQKGDIAEGYSVSREKKESFPLTVTSAQKNPTAFYLCASSRTGPGGEAFFGQGTRLTVV.

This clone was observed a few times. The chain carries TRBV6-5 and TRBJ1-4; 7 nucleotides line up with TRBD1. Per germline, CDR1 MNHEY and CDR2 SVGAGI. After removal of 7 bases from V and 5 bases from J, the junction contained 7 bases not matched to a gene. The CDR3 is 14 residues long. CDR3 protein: CASKGGTANEKLFF. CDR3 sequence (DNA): TGTGCCAGCAAAGGCGGGACAGCCAATGAAAAACTGTTTTTT.

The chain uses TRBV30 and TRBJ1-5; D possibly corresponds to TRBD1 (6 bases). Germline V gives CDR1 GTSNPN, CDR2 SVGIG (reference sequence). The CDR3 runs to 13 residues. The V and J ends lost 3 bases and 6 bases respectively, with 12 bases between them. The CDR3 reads CAWSGGGGQPQHF. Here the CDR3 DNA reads TGTGCCTGGAGCGGAGGGGGGGGTCAGCCCCAGCATTTT.

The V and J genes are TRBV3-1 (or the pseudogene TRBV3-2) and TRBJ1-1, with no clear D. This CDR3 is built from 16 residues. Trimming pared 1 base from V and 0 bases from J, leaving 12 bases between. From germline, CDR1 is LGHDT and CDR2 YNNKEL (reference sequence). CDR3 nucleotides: TGTGCCAGCAGCCAAGCTTTTACACAATTGAACACTGAAGCTTTCTTT. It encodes CASSQAFTQLNTEAFF.

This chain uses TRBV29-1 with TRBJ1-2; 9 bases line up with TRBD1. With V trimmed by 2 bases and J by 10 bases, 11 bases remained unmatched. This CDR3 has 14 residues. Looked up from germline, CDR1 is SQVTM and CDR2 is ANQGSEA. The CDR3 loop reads CSVEQSGQGYSYTF. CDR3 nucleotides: TGCAGCGTTGAACAATCGGGACAGGGATATTCCTACACCTTC.

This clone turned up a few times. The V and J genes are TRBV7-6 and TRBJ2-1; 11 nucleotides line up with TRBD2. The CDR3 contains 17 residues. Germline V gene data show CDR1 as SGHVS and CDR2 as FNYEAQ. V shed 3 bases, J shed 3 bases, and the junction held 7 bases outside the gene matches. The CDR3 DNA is TGTGCCAGCAGCTTTTATCTTCTAGCGGGGGGCTACAATGAGCAGTTCTTC. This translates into CASSFYLLAGGYNEQFF.

CDR3 sequence (DNA): TGCGCCAGCAGCCAAGAAGGTAGCGGAGTTTTCCTAGCCAAAAACATTCAGTACTTC. This translates into CASSQEGSGVFLAKNIQYF. The rearrangement joins TRBV4-1 to TRBJ2-4; tentative D call: TRBD2 (6 bases). Germline V gene sequence: CDR1 MGHRA, CDR2 YSYEKL. CDR3 length equals 19 residues. V was shortened by 0 bases and J by 0 bases, with 18 bases between the two germline ends.

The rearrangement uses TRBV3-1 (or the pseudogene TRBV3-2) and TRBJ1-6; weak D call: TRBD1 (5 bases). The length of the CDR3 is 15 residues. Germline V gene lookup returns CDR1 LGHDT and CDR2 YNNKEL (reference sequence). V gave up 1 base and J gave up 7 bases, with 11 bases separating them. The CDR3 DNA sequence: TGTGCCAGCAGCCAAGGGGGCGCAGAGAATTCACCCCTCCACTTT. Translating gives CASSQGGAENSPLHF.

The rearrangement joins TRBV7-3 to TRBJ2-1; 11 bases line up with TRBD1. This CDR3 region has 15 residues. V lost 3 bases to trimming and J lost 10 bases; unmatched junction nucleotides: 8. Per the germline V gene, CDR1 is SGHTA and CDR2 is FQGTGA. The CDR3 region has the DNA TGTGCCAGCAGCTTCAACGGACAGGGGGCTTGGGAGCAGTTCTTC. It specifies CASSFNGQGAWEQFF.

CDR3 sequence: CASSFLSGSSYEQYF. As DNA, the CDR3 is TGTGCCAGCAGCTTCCTCTCGGGTAGCTCCTACGAGCAGTACTTC. The chain joins TRBV5-4 to TRBJ2-7; the D is unclear. V lost 2 bases and J lost 0, with 12 bases in between. CDR3 length: 15 amino acids. Germline-derived CDR1 and CDR2 are SGHNT and YYREEE (reference sequence).

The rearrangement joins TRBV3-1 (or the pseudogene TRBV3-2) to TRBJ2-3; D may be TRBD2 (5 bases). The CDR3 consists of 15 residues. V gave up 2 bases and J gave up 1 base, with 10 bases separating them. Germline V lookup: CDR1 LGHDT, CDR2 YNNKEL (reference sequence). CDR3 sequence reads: CASSQNLLGTDTQYF. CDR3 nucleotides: TGTGCCAGCAGCCAAAACCTACTAGGCACAGATACGCAGTATTTT.

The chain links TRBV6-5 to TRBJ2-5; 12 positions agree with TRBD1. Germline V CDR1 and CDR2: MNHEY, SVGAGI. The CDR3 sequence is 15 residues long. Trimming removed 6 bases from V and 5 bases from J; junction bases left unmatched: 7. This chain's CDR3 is CASSLGTGGLETQYF. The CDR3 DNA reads TGTGCCAGCAGCCTTGGGACAGGGGGCTTGGAGACCCAGTACTTC.

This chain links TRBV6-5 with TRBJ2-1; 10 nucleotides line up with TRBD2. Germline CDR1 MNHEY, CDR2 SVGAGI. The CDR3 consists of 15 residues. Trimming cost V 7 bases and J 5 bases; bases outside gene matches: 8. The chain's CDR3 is CASTRTSGKNNEQFF. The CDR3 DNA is TGTGCCAGCACTAGAACTAGCGGGAAAAACAATGAGCAGTTCTTC.

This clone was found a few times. CDR3 coding DNA: TGTGCCAGCAGTGAAAAGGGGGGAGGGGGTATTGGCTATGGCTACACCTTC. It specifies CASSEKGGGGIGYGYTF. The chain uses TRBV6-1 and TRBJ1-2; tentatively, D is TRBD1 (6 bases). Germline CDR1 and CDR2: MNHNS and SASEGT. The CDR3 is 17 amino acids. Trimming removed 2 bases from V and 4 bases from J, with 20 bases in between.

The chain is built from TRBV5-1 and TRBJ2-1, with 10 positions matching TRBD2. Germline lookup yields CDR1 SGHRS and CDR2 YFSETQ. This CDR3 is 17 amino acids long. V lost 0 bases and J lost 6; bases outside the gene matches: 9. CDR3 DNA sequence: TGCGCCAGCAGCTTGGCCTCCTCTAGCGGGGGTACCAATGAGCAGTTCTTC. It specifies CASSLASSSGGTNEQFF.